A single sample gave rise to the 22 T cell receptor beta chains below, sequenced in a study of blood T cells in healthy people across ages. A J-beta primer mix and a sample-barcoded 5' primer were used in a second PCR of roughly 6 to 12 cycles. TCRdb re-derived calls from the 5' RACE reads in MiXCR, one entry per CDR3 protein. This sample has roughly 1 million distinct CDR3 sequences, with approximately 25% found just once. This same sample was also taken into another study, of T cells of mothers and their children.

Sequencing used blood. The source is a girl aged 2 to 9 in good health.

The chain couples TRBV12-3 or TRBV12-4 to TRBJ1-4; D perhaps matches TRBD1 (6 bases). V lost 7 bases and J 8 bases, leaving 11 bases between the germline ends. The CDR3 contains 12 residues. The CDR3 sequence: CASTTGYEKLFF. The CDR3 bases are TGTGCCAGCACCACAGGGTACGAAAAACTGTTTTTT.

The V call is TRBV6-1, the J call TRBJ2-1; D is unclear. Per germline, CDR1 MNHNS and CDR2 SASEGT. The CDR3 has 16 residues. Trimming left V 1 base short and J 0 bases short, with 10 bases between. CDR3 sequence (DNA): TGTGCCAGCAGTGAAGAATGGTCGAGCTCCTACAATGAGCAGTTCTTC. It specifies CASSEEWSSSYNEQFF.

This clonotype was seen a few times. The genes are TRBV4-3 and TRBJ2-7; D gene ambiguous. Germline V lookup: CDR1 LGHNA, CDR2 YSLEER. The CDR3 has 15 residues. V lost 0 bases to trimming and J lost 2 bases, with 11 bases between them. CDR3 DNA sequence: TGCGCCAGCAGCCAAGATGGCCTCGCAGCCTACGAGCAGTACTTC. Protein: CASSQDGLAAYEQYF.

The chain couples TRBV7-9 to TRBJ2-3; TRBD2 aligns across 8 bases. Germline CDR1 is SEHNR and CDR2 is FQNEAQ (reference sequence). Unmatched junction bases numbered 4, after V lost 5 bases and J lost 0 bases. The CDR3 contains 15 residues. The CDR3 nucleotides read TGTGCCAGCAGCCCCGGACTAGCAAGCACAGATACGCAGTATTTT. Translated, it gives CASSPGLASTDTQYF. The entire variable domain, with the rest obtained from reference TRBV7-9 and TRBJ2-3, is as follows: DTGVSQNPRHKITKRGQNVTFRCDPISEHNRLYWYRQTLGQGPEFLTYFQNEAQLEKSRLLSDRFSAERPKGSFSTLEIQRTEQGDSAMYLCASSPGLASTDTQYFGPGTRLTVL.

This chain connects TRBV10-3 to TRBJ2-5; 9 bases map to TRBD2. Per the germline V gene, CDR1 is ENHRY and CDR2 is SYGVKD. This CDR3 spans 13 amino acids. The V segment lost 3 bases and the J segment 4 bases; nucleotides outside the gene matches: 0. This CDR3 is CAISDSGGETQYF. Here the CDR3 DNA reads TGTGCCATCAGTGATAGCGGGGGAGAGACCCAGTACTTC.

This rearrangement joins TRBV28 to TRBJ2-1; 7 nucleotides line up with TRBD2. The assigned J gene may be wrong: the sequence end matches TRBJ2-5 better. Germline V gene sequence: CDR1 MDHEN, CDR2 SYDVKM. This CDR3 is built from 14 residues. The CDR3: CASSSSLAQETQYF. The CDR3 coding sequence is TGTGCCAGCAGCTCCTCACTAGCGCAAGAGACCCAGTACTTC.

This clonotype has only a few counts. CDR3 sequence reads: CASSPSGLQVQETQYF. For the CDR3, the DNA is TGTGCCAGCAGCCCCAGCGGACTCCAGGTCCAAGAGACCCAGTACTTC. The J gene is TRBJ2-5, the V gene TRBV12-3 or TRBV12-4; weak D call: TRBD2 (5 bases). V shed 6 bases and J shed 1 base, with 18 bases lying between them. The CDR3 runs to 16 residues.

This clonotype was found a few times. The chain recombines TRBV29-1 with TRBJ2-7; 8 bases are a match to TRBD1. The germline V gene encodes CDR1 SQVTM and CDR2 ANQGSEA. The V segment lost 1 base and the J segment 5 bases; nucleotides outside the gene matches: 7. The CDR3 length is 14 residues. The CDR3 reads CSVEVKDRVHEQYF. The CDR3, as DNA: TGCAGCGTTGAAGTCAAGGACAGGGTCCACGAGCAGTACTTC.

This clonotype was observed a handful of times. V usage is TRBV24-1 and J usage is TRBJ1-1, with D possibly being TRBD1 (6 bases). From germline, CDR1 is KGHDR and CDR2 SFDVKD. The V gene lost 5 bases and the J gene lost 8 bases, with 17 bases spanning the gap. The CDR3 has 14 amino acids. In DNA, the CDR3 is TGTGCCACCAGTGGGACGAGCCCAGGGGAAGAAGCTTTCTTT. It yields the protein CATSGTSPGEEAFF.

This clonotype showed up just a few times. The genes are TRBV29-1 and TRBJ2-7, with 9 bases that match TRBD1. The germline CDR1 and CDR2 sequences are SQVTM and ANQGSEA. CDR3 size: 13 residues. V gave up 6 bases and J gave up 4 bases; unmatched junction bases: 7. DNA of the CDR3: TGCAGCGTCGGGACAGGGCGAAAATACGAGCAGTACTTC. Its protein is CSVGTGRKYEQYF.

This clonotype occurred a few times. This chain joins TRBV5-4 and TRBJ1-2; perhaps TRBD1 as D (6 bases). This CDR3 comprises 13 residues. CDR1 is SGHNT, CDR2 YYREEE, per germline (reference sequence). Trimming took off 2 bases at V and 8 bases at J, with 13 bases between the two ends. This CDR3 is CASSFGTMGGYTF. The DNA for the CDR3 is TGTGCCAGCAGCTTTGGGACAATGGGGGGCTACACCTTC.

V is TRBV20-1 and J is TRBJ2-1, with 7 bases matching TRBD2. V lost 4 bases and J lost 5; bases outside the gene matches: 5. The germline V gene encodes CDR1 DFQATT and CDR2 SNEGSKA (reference sequence). CDR3 size: 13 residues. CDR3 sequence: CSATRGNDNEQFF. The CDR3 nucleotides read TGCAGTGCTACGCGGGGGAATGACAATGAGCAGTTCTTC.

The rearrangement joins TRBV5-6 to TRBJ2-3; D uncertain. This CDR3 has 17 residues. Trimming left V 5 bases short and J 0 bases short, with 19 bases between. CDR1 and CDR2 from the germline V gene are SGHDT and YYEEEE. CDR3 loop: CASSFVRRAASTDTQYF. The CDR3 region has the DNA TGTGCCAGCAGTTTTGTGAGAAGGGCGGCTAGCACAGATACGCAGTATTTT.

This clonotype was recorded a few times. CDR3 DNA sequence: TGCGCCAGCAGCCAAGACGTGTTAATGACGGTCTATGGCTACACCTTC. The encoded protein is CASSQDVLMTVYGYTF. V gene TRBV4-3 combines with J gene TRBJ1-2; D is undetermined. The V gene lost 0 bases and the J gene lost 4 bases, with 15 bases spanning the gap. The germline CDR1 and CDR2 sequences are LGHNA and YSLEER. CDR3 length: 16 residues.

The chain is built from TRBV12-3 or TRBV12-4 and TRBJ1-4; TRBD1 agrees at 9 bases. The CDR3 sequence is 14 residues long. V lost 7 bases to trimming and J lost 7 bases; unmatched junction nucleotides: 7. This CDR3 reads CASNRQGGFEKLFF. CDR3 in DNA: TGTGCCAGCAATAGACAGGGGGGATTTGAAAAACTGTTTTTT.

The V call is TRBV13, the J call TRBJ2-5; D might be TRBD1 (6 bases). The V end lost 5 bases, the J end lost 3 bases, and 13 bases lay between the germline ends. This CDR3 comprises 14 residues. Germline CDR1 PRHDT, CDR2 FYEKMQ (reference sequence). DNA of the CDR3: TGTGCCAGCAGCACCCGGACAGAAAAAGAGACCCAGTACTTC. This sequence encodes CASSTRTEKETQYF.

This chain joins TRBV7-2 and TRBJ1-3; 8 bases line up with TRBD1. The germline V gene encodes CDR1 SGHTA and CDR2 FQGNSA. This CDR3 has 14 amino acids. Trimming removed 3 bases from V and 8 bases from J; junction bases left unmatched: 6. The CDR3 coding sequence is TGTGCCAGCAGCTTCAAACAGGGGGAGTACACCATATATTTT. This gives the protein CASSFKQGEYTIYF.

The chain links TRBV20-1 to TRBJ2-5; 8 bases align to TRBD1. The CDR3 is 13 amino acids. The germline CDR1 and CDR2 sequences are DFQATT and SNEGSKA (reference sequence). J lost 6 bases, V lost 1 base, and 4 bases had no gene match. The CDR3 loop reads CSARARTGQTQYF. In DNA form, the CDR3 reads TGCAGTGCTAGAGCTCGGACAGGGCAGACCCAGTACTTC.

The CDR3 DNA is TGCAGTGCTAGAGAGGCAGGAGTAGGGCAGCCCCAGCATTTT. It is translated as CSAREAGVGQPQHF. The chain employs TRBV20-1 and TRBJ1-5; D is unresolved. CDR3 length: 14 amino acids. The V gene's germline CDR1 is DFQATT and CDR2 SNEGSKA (reference sequence). With 0 bases removed from V and 7 bases from J, the gap between germline ends came to 13 bases.

The J gene is TRBJ2-3, the V gene TRBV20-1; TRBD2 matches 8 bases. CDR1 is DFQATT and CDR2 is SNEGSKA in the germline V gene (reference sequence). V lost 3 bases, J lost 0 bases, and 5 bases stayed unmatched. The CDR3 has 15 residues. DNA for the CDR3: TGCAGTGCTAGTCTAGCGGGTCGAAGCACAGATACGCAGTATTTT. This gives the protein CSASLAGRSTDTQYF.

The rearrangement links TRBV20-1 to TRBJ2-7; the match to TRBD1 covers 7 bases. V was clipped by 2 bases and J by 1 base; unmatched bases: 8. Germline CDR1 reads DFQATT; CDR2 reads SNEGSKA (reference sequence). The CDR3 has 15 amino acids. The chain's CDR3 is CSARWFSGQSYEQYF. Here the CDR3 DNA reads TGCAGTGCTAGATGGTTTTCGGGACAGTCCTACGAGCAGTACTTC.

The chain carries TRBV7-8 and TRBJ1-5; D ambiguous. The length of the CDR3 is 14 residues. Germline V lookup: CDR1 SGHVS, CDR2 FQNEAQ. Trimming left V 11 bases short and J 9 bases short, with 23 bases between. The CDR3 spells CAYSFSRASRPQHF. The CDR3 DNA reads TGTGCCTACAGTTTTTCAAGGGCGTCAAGGCCCCAGCATTTT. Full variable domain (missing parts from reference TRBV7-8 and TRBJ1-5): GAGVSQSPRYKVAKRGQDVALRCDPISGHVSLFWYQQALGQGPEFLTYFQNEAQLDKSGLPSDRFFAERPEGSVSTLKIQRTQQEDSAVYLCAYSFSRASRPQHFGDGTRLSIL.